These 10 T cell receptor beta chains share one sample of origin, sequenced in a study of cytomegalovirus exposure and HLA in healthy donors. The PCR was carried out with 60 Vbeta primers and 13 Jbeta primers. Measured with immunoSEQ multiplex PCR; TCRdb has only the in-frame clones, and not every one. The table lists tens of thousands of clones, around 73% of them singletons. The sequencing sample was made of PBMCs. These TCRs come from a man aged 45-65 years in good health and CMV-seronegative.

As for this clone: The junction and the germline gene differ at one end; a read error may be behind it. The V gene is TRBV10-3, the J gene TRBJ2-3, with 15 nucleotides matching TRBD2. Germline assignment: CDR1 ENHRY and CDR2 SYGVKD. CDR3 length equals 18 residues. Written as DNA, the CDR3 is TGTGCCATCAGCCCGGGACTAGCGGGGGGCCGGGGCACGGATACGCAGTATTTT. It yields the protein CAISPGLAGGRGTDTQYF.

V gene TRBV6-4 combines with J gene TRBJ2-3, with 11 bases aligning to TRBD2. This CDR3 spans 16 amino acids. CDR1 is MRHNA and CDR2 is SNTAGT in the germline V gene. The junction had 1 base not matched to a gene; V was cut back by 0 bases and J by 2 bases. The CDR3 loop is CASSDSSGGATDTQYF. In nucleotides, the CDR3 is TGTGCCAGCAGTGACTCTAGCGGGGGGGCCACAGATACGCAGTATTTT.

This clone was seen a few times. The chain has TRBV5-4 and TRBJ2-3, with D possibly matching TRBD2 (5 bases). V shed 4 bases and J shed 0 bases, with 12 bases lying between them. The V gene's germline CDR1 is SGHNT and CDR2 YYREEE (reference sequence). The CDR3 extends over 15 amino acids. The chain's CDR3 is CASSARTASTDTQYF. The CDR3 DNA follows: TGTGCCAGCAGCGCGAGGACTGCTAGCACAGATACGCAGTATTTT.

This chain joins TRBV18 and TRBJ1-6; 7 nucleotides line up with TRBD1. The J segment lost 7 bases and the V segment lost 6 bases, leaving 0 bases of the junction unmatched. CDR1 is KGHSH and CDR2 is LQKENI in the germline V gene. There are 12 residues in the CDR3. This CDR3 reads CASSGQNSPLHF. The CDR3 DNA reads TGTGCCAGCTCGGGACAGAATTCACCCCTCCACTTT.

The chain employs TRBV9 and TRBJ2-2; D is undetermined. This CDR3 spans 15 amino acids. V was clipped by 2 bases and J by 0 bases, with 8 bases between them. Germline values: CDR1 SGDLS, CDR2 YYNGEE. CDR3 nucleotides: TGTGCCAGCAGCGTTTACAGAACGAACACCGGGGAGCTGTTTTTT. Encoded protein: CASSVYRTNTGELFF.

The rearrangement uses TRBV11-1 and TRBJ2-7; tentatively, D is TRBD1 (6 bases). The CDR3 runs to 16 residues. Germline V lookup: CDR1 SGHAT, CDR2 FQDESV (reference sequence). Deletions cut 2 bases from V and 6 bases from J, with 20 bases between. Here the CDR3 reads CASSLLAGQGSIEQYF. In DNA form, the CDR3 reads TGTGCCAGCAGCTTACTCGCCGGGCAGGGGAGTATCGAGCAGTACTTC.

The chain uses TRBV7-3 and TRBJ2-1; 7 bases match TRBD1. V lost 5 bases, J lost 6 bases, and 13 bases stayed unmatched. The CDR3 covers 16 residues. Looked up from germline, CDR1 is SGHTA and CDR2 is FQGTGA. CDR3 residues: CASSHDGTARSNEQFF. The CDR3 coding sequence is TGTGCCAGCAGCCACGACGGGACAGCCAGAAGCAATGAGCAGTTCTTC. Full variable domain (missing parts from reference TRBV7-3 and TRBJ2-1): GAGVSQTPSNKVTEKGKYVELRCDPISGHTALYWYRQSLGQGPEFLIYFQGTGAADDSGLPNDRFFAVRPEGSVSTLKIQRTERGDSAVYLCASSHDGTARSNEQFFGPGTRLTVL.

CDR3 nucleotide sequence: TGTGCCAGCAGTGATAACCAGGGGTATGGCTACACCTTC. This encodes CASSDNQGYGYTF. V is TRBV6-5 and J is TRBJ1-2; D possibly corresponds to TRBD1 (6 bases). V lost 5 bases and J lost 5, with 12 bases in between. CDR1 and CDR2 from the germline V gene are MNHEY and SVGAGI. The CDR3 runs to 13 residues.

The chain carries TRBV29-1 and TRBJ2-3, with TRBD1 matching 10 bases. V trimming: 5 bases; J trimming: 5 bases; junction bases outside the gene matches: 7. The CDR3 is made up of 14 amino acids. Looked up from germline, CDR1 is SQVTM and CDR2 is ANQGSEA. The CDR3 region has the DNA TGCAGCGTTCGACAGGGGGCGCAGGGAGATACGCAGTATTTT. This encodes CSVRQGAQGDTQYF.

The V call is TRBV9, the J call TRBJ1-2; TRBD1 matches 7 bases. This CDR3 has 16 residues. Germline V gene sequence: CDR1 SGDLS, CDR2 YYNGEE. V was pared by 6 bases and J by 4 bases, with 15 bases of the junction left unmatched. The CDR3 spells CASTGGDSLSFYGYTF. The CDR3, as DNA: TGTGCCAGCACCGGAGGGGACAGCCTTTCCTTCTATGGCTACACCTTC.